These 14 T cell receptor beta chains came from one sample sequenced in a study of technical replicates of blood from several donors. The table came from immunoSEQ multiplex PCR; TCRdb's copy has only in-frame clones and leaves some out. The table has 75,000 to 85,000 clones, roughly 95% seen once. Sample: T cells isolated from PBMCs. These receptors were obtained from a human donor in good health.

The CDR3 spells CAWTRGGGVYEQYF. CDR3 DNA: TGTGCCTGGACTAGGGGAGGGGGTGTCTACGAGCAGTACTTC. V gene TRBV30 combines with J gene TRBJ2-7, with a tentative D call TRBD2 (7 bases). Germline V gene sequence: CDR1 GTSNPN, CDR2 SVGIG (reference sequence). The CDR3 spans 14 residues. V was clipped by 4 bases and J by 3 bases, with 16 bases between them.

This clone was seen only once. The chain recombines TRBV4-3 with TRBJ2-1, with 8 bases lining up with TRBD2. J lost 1 base, V lost 0 bases, and 5 bases had no gene match. Germline values: CDR1 LGHNA, CDR2 YSLEER. The CDR3 runs to 17 residues. The CDR3 DNA reads TGCGCCAGCAGCCAAGAGAGCGGCGGGAGGTCCTACAATGAGCAGTTCTTC. Amino acids: CASSQESGGRSYNEQFF.

This clone appeared a single time. CDR3 sequence (DNA): TGTGCCAGCAGTGAAGCGCTTACAGGGTTACTGCATGGCTACACCTTC. Translating it yields CASSEALTGLLHGYTF. The chain uses TRBV2 and TRBJ1-2, with TRBD1 as a possible D gene (6 bases). Per germline, CDR1 SNHLY and CDR2 FYNNEI. CDR3 length: 16 amino acids. V lost 0 bases and J lost 6, with 17 bases in between.

This chain joins TRBV27 and TRBJ2-7; weak D call: TRBD1 (6 bases). This CDR3 region has 16 residues. The germline gives CDR1 MNHEY, CDR2 SMNVEV (reference sequence). Between the trimmed V and J ends, which lost 2 bases and 3 bases, there was a span of 17 bases. The chain's CDR3 is CASSLRGGASYYEQYF. The CDR3 nucleotides are TGTGCCAGCAGTTTACGAGGGGGAGCCTCCTACTACGAGCAGTACTTC.

The V and J genes are TRBV6-5 and TRBJ2-2; possibly TRBD1 for D (5 bases). CDR1 MNHEY and CDR2 SVGAGI come from the germline V gene. V was cut by 8 bases and J by 5 bases, with 9 bases left in between. The CDR3 length is 12 residues. This CDR3 reads CASHRGTGELFF. CDR3 sequence (DNA): TGTGCCAGCCATAGGGGAACCGGGGAGCTGTTTTTT.

This chain links TRBV2 with TRBJ2-2; TRBD1 agrees at 7 bases. The CDR3 sequence is 16 residues long. Germline-derived CDR1 and CDR2 are SNHLY and FYNNEI. Trimming took 6 bases from V and 0 from J; bases not matched to a gene: 7. CDR3 nucleotides: TGTGCCAGCAGGGAATCACAGGGGCCGAACACCGGGGAGCTGTTTTTT. This translates into CASRESQGPNTGELFF.

The chain has TRBV7-9 and TRBJ2-3; 10 nucleotides agree with TRBD1. Per the germline V gene, CDR1 is SEHNR and CDR2 is FQNEAQ (reference sequence). The CDR3 extends over 15 amino acids. The V segment lost 7 bases and the J segment 4 bases; nucleotides outside the gene matches: 8. The CDR3 here is CASTDRDRGPDTQYF. The CDR3 DNA reads as TGTGCCAGCACCGACCGGGACAGGGGACCAGATACGCAGTATTTT.

The rearrangement joins TRBV9 to TRBJ2-1; TRBD2 is a possible D gene (6 bases). Trimming took off 1 base at V and 7 bases at J, with 18 bases between the two ends. CDR1 is SGDLS, CDR2 YYNGEE, per germline. The CDR3 runs to 16 residues. DNA for the CDR3: TGTGCCAGCAGCGTAACCGGGACTGACGTAGGGAATGAGCAGTTCTTC. It codes for CASSVTGTDVGNEQFF.

The genes are TRBV19 and TRBJ1-5; 8 bases are shared with TRBD1. This CDR3 contains 15 residues. The germline V gene has CDR1 LNHDA and CDR2 SQIVND (reference sequence). V lost 8 bases, J lost 3 bases, and 9 bases stayed unmatched. The chain's CDR3 is CASAYSGQANQPQHF. DNA for the CDR3: TGTGCCAGTGCCTACTCGGGACAGGCCAATCAGCCCCAGCATTTT.

V usage is TRBV7-2 and J usage is TRBJ2-3; tentative D call: TRBD1 (6 bases). This CDR3 has 18 amino acids. The germline gives CDR1 SGHTA, CDR2 FQGNSA. V was cut by 2 bases and J by 2 bases, with 20 bases left in between. The CDR3 spells CASSLQRILGDITDTQYF. The DNA for the CDR3 is TGTGCCAGCAGCTTACAAAGGATTCTGGGGGACATCACAGATACGCAGTATTTT.

J is TRBJ2-7 and V is TRBV28; a possible D gene is TRBD1 (6 bases). This CDR3 region has 16 residues. Germline loops: CDR1 MDHEN, CDR2 SYDVKM. V was shortened by 4 bases and J by 0 bases, with 16 bases between the two germline ends. DNA of the CDR3: TGTGCCAGCAGTTCCGAGGACAGACCGTACTCCTACGAGCAGTACTTC. It encodes CASSSEDRPYSYEQYF.

V gene TRBV4-1 combines with J gene TRBJ2-7; 8 bases align to TRBD1. The CDR3 totals 15 residues. Germline V CDR1 and CDR2: MGHRA, YSYEKL. V gave up 3 bases and J gave up 5 bases; unmatched junction bases: 9. CDR3 in DNA: TGCGCCAGCAGCCAGGGGAGACAGGGGAAGAACGAGCAGTACTTC. Translating gives CASSQGRQGKNEQYF.

This clone was counted once. In nucleotides, the CDR3 is TGTGCCTGGAGTGTATCCTTCTTAACACAGGGTCTGAACACTGAAGCTTTCTTT. It translates to CAWSVSFLTQGLNTEAFF. This chain connects TRBV30 to TRBJ1-1; possibly TRBD1 for D (6 bases). Per germline, CDR1 GTSNPN and CDR2 SVGIG (reference sequence). The V gene lost 0 bases and the J gene lost 0 bases, with 20 bases spanning the gap. There are 18 residues in the CDR3.

The chain carries TRBV19 and TRBJ2-3; 8 nucleotides line up with TRBD1. CDR1 and CDR2 from the germline V gene are LNHDA and SQIVND (reference sequence). The CDR3 consists of 15 residues. V trimming: 3 bases; J trimming: 3 bases; junction bases outside the gene matches: 5. The CDR3 coding sequence is TGTGCCAGTAGTATGGGCAGGGGGCTTACAGATACGCAGTATTTT. Its translation is CASSMGRGLTDTQYF.